This T cell receptor beta chain was recovered during a study of blood T cell repertoires in COVID-19. Deletions cut 6 bases from V and 1 base from J, with 11 bases between. The CDR3 covers 14 residues. Germline V gene lookup returns CDR1 MNHEY and CDR2 SVGAGI. Method: immunoSEQ multiplex PCR; TCRdb's copy keeps in-frame clones and lacks some. The sample comprises roughly 670,000 clones, approximately 90% of which are singletons, and around 0.3% rests with the top ten. This receptor was identified in a young woman with acute or convalescent COVID-19. The rearrangement uses TRBV6-5 and TRBJ2-3; unclear D gene. Material for sequencing was peripheral blood. CDR3 DNA: TGTGCCAGCAGAGCATTGCAGGGCACAGATACGCAGTATTTT. Protein sequence: CASRALQGTDTQYF.